This passage covers 24 T cell receptor beta chains from one sample sequenced in a study of T-cell memory formation after mild COVID-19. TCRdb re-called the 5' RACE reads with MiXCR, one entry per CDR3 protein. The sample holds about 470,000 distinct CDR3 sequences; 15% to 20% are singletons and the top ten take 9% to 15%. The material sequenced was PBMCs or a T cell subset sorted from them (not recorded which). The receptor source for this set is an adult woman who had mild COVID-19 (a few samples of this study predate the infection). Cell type and time point are not known.

This clonotype was seen a few times. The chain carries TRBV29-1 and TRBJ1-1; 7 positions match TRBD1. The CDR3 runs to 12 residues. J gave up 2 bases and V 8 bases, and 5 bases lay outside the gene matches. Germline lookup yields CDR1 SQVTM and CDR2 ANQGSEA. CDR3 protein: CSTGTVNTEAFF. The CDR3 nucleotides are TGCAGCACCGGGACAGTAAACACTGAAGCTTTCTTT.

This clonotype has more than one count but fewer than ten. The chain carries TRBV29-1 and TRBJ1-3; 7 bases match TRBD1. The CDR3 extends over 14 amino acids. Germline values: CDR1 SQVTM, CDR2 ANQGSEA. The CDR3 protein is CRLRQGSSGNTIYF. The CDR3 DNA reads as TGCAGACTTCGACAGGGCTCCTCTGGAAACACCATATATTTT.

This clonotype was counted only a few times. This chain joins TRBV12-3 or TRBV12-4 and TRBJ2-7, with 11 bases lining up with TRBD2. The CDR3 length is 15 residues. The ends lost 4 bases at V and 4 bases at J; junction bases unmatched: 6. The CDR3 loop reads CASSSALAGGYEQYF. CDR3 nucleotides: TGTGCCAGCAGTTCCGCTCTAGCGGGGGGTTACGAGCAGTACTTC.

This clonotype came up a few times. The rearrangement links TRBV10-2 to TRBJ2-1; D is perhaps TRBD1 or TRBD2 (5 bases each). The CDR3 sequence is 14 residues long. V dropped 8 bases and J dropped 7 bases, with 18 bases sitting between them. Looked up from germline, CDR1 is WSHSY and CDR2 is SAAADI. CDR3 protein: CASWIGTYGNEQFF. DNA for the CDR3: TGCGCCAGCTGGATTGGGACGTACGGTAATGAGCAGTTCTTC.

This chain links TRBV7-3 with TRBJ1-1; D perhaps matches TRBD1 (5 bases). Looked up from germline, CDR1 is SGHTA and CDR2 is FQGTGA. This CDR3 region has 13 residues. V shed 4 bases and J shed 5 bases, with 11 bases lying between them. The CDR3 sequence is CASSSYTGTEAFF. Written as DNA, the CDR3 is TGTGCCAGCAGCTCCTACACAGGTACTGAAGCTTTCTTT.

This clonotype was found a few times. V gene TRBV12-3 or TRBV12-4 combines with J gene TRBJ1-5, with a weak D call TRBD1 (5 bases). The CDR3 consists of 15 residues. The germline V and J ends were trimmed by 2 bases and 3 bases, with 11 bases remaining between them. The DNA for the CDR3 is TGTGCCAGCAGTTTACCTACAGGCTCCAATCAGCCCCAGCATTTT. Its protein is CASSLPTGSNQPQHF.

This clonotype occurred a few times. The chain carries TRBV10-2 and TRBJ2-7; D gene unclear. Trimming removed 3 bases from V and 0 bases from J, with 12 bases in between. There are 15 residues in the CDR3. Germline CDR1 reads WSHSY; CDR2 reads SAAADI. Here the CDR3 DNA reads TGCGCCAGCAGTGACAACAGCCGAAGCTCCTACGAGCAGTACTTC. Translation: CASSDNSRSSYEQYF.

This chain connects TRBV12-3 or TRBV12-4 to TRBJ2-1; D is perhaps TRBD2 (6 bases). This CDR3 comprises 15 residues. The germline V and J ends were trimmed by 2 bases and 2 bases, with 10 bases remaining between them. DNA of the CDR3: TGTGCCAGCAGTTTAAGGGACTTGCCCTACAATGAGCAGTTCTTC. Residues: CASSLRDLPYNEQFF.

The chain combines TRBV4-1 with TRBJ2-3, with 9 positions matching TRBD1. The V gene's germline CDR1 is MGHRA and CDR2 YSYEKL. The CDR3 spans 16 residues. The V segment lost 4 bases and the J segment 3 bases; nucleotides outside the gene matches: 8. The CDR3 DNA follows: TGCGCCAGCAGCCGCCCCCGGGACAGGGCTACAGATACGCAGTATTTT. Protein sequence: CASSRPRDRATDTQYF.

This clonotype was seen more than once but under ten times. J is TRBJ2-7 and V is TRBV9; 10 positions match TRBD1. The CDR3 runs to 14 residues. V shed 0 bases, J shed 3 bases, and the junction held 0 bases outside the gene matches. Germline values: CDR1 SGDLS, CDR2 YYNGEE. As DNA, the CDR3 is TGTGCCAGCAGCGTAGGGGACAGGGGCTACGAGCAGTACTTC. It specifies CASSVGDRGYEQYF.

This clonotype was counted between two and nine times. The germline gene is not matched at one end of the junction; a read error may be the cause. The V gene is TRBV5-1, the J gene TRBJ1-3, with a tentative D call TRBD1 (6 bases). The CDR3 consists of 14 residues. Germline CDR1 is SGHRS and CDR2 is YFSETQ. The CDR3 loop is CASNLGTIGTTIYF. As DNA, the CDR3 is TGCGCCAGCAATCTAGGGACAATCGGAACCACCATATATTTT.

In this sample, this clonotype turned up many times. This chain links TRBV4-3 with TRBJ2-3, with 7 bases matching TRBD2. Germline V lookup: CDR1 LGHNA, CDR2 YSLEER. This CDR3 has 14 residues. With 7 bases clipped from V and 6 bases from J, the junction kept 10 bases outside the gene matches. CDR3 loop: CASKRVAGGDTQYF. Here the CDR3 DNA reads TGCGCCAGCAAACGGGTAGCGGGTGGGGATACGCAGTATTTT.

This clonotype was detected a few times. The rearrangement links TRBV3-1 to TRBJ1-1; D unresolved. The germline CDR1 and CDR2 sequences are LGHDT and YNNKEL (reference sequence). The CDR3 spans 14 residues. Deletions cut 1 base from V and 7 bases from J, with 13 bases between. CDR3 in amino acids: CASSQGTWTSEAFF. The CDR3 DNA reads TGTGCCAGCAGCCAAGGGACCTGGACGAGTGAAGCTTTCTTT.

This clonotype was seen ten or more times. J is TRBJ2-7 and V is TRBV29-1; 7 nucleotides match TRBD1. The V gene end was trimmed by 4 bases and the J gene end by 3 bases; junction bases not matched to a gene: 3. The germline V gene has CDR1 SQVTM and CDR2 ANQGSEA. CDR3 length: 12 amino acids. The chain's CDR3 is CSVVDRDYEQYF. In DNA form, the CDR3 reads TGCAGCGTTGTCGACAGGGACTACGAGCAGTACTTC.

There are a few counts of this clonotype. The chain is built from TRBV29-1 and TRBJ2-2; D is ambiguous. With 3 bases removed from V and 0 bases from J, the gap between germline ends came to 14 bases. CDR1 is SQVTM and CDR2 is ANQGSEA in the germline V gene. The length of the CDR3 is 16 residues. In DNA, the CDR3 is TGCAGCGTTGACACACAAGAAAATGCGAACACCGGGGAGCTGTTTTTT. Its protein is CSVDTQENANTGELFF.

This clonotype has a handful of counts. CDR3 DNA sequence: TGTGCCAGCAGTTTATCTGCCTATGGCTACACCTTC. It codes for CASSLSAYGYTF. The chain is built from TRBV6-1 and TRBJ1-2; unclear D gene. The CDR3 contains 12 residues. The germline gives CDR1 MNHNS, CDR2 SASEGT. V gave up 5 bases and J gave up 4 bases, with 8 bases separating them.

The genes are TRBV20-1 and TRBJ2-1; 8 nucleotides line up with TRBD2. This CDR3 is built from 14 residues. Germline V gene data show CDR1 as DFQATT and CDR2 as SNEGSKA (reference sequence). V lost 2 bases and J lost 4; bases outside the gene matches: 4. The CDR3 sequence: CSARTREGYNEQFF. Written as DNA, the CDR3 is TGCAGTGCTAGAACCCGGGAGGGTTACAATGAGCAGTTCTTC.

V gene TRBV19 combines with J gene TRBJ1-2; a possible D gene is TRBD1 (6 bases). Germline loops: CDR1 LNHDA, CDR2 SQIVND (reference sequence). The V gene lost 0 bases and the J gene lost 4 bases, with 21 bases spanning the gap. This CDR3 is 18 amino acids long. Here the CDR3 DNA reads TGTGCCAGTAGTATAGATGGGGCCTGGGGGGCCGGGCTCTATGGCTACACCTTC. Its translation: CASSIDGAWGAGLYGYTF.

The chain employs TRBV5-1 and TRBJ2-2; D remains ambiguous. With 6 bases removed from V and 3 bases from J, the gap between germline ends came to 12 bases. The germline gives CDR1 SGHRS, CDR2 YFSETQ. The CDR3 has 14 residues. The CDR3 reads CASTPLTYTGELFF. The DNA for the CDR3 is TGCGCCAGCACCCCCCTGACTTACACCGGGGAGCTGTTTTTT.

This sequence joins TRBV6-1 and TRBJ2-3; D may match TRBD1 or TRBD2 (5 bases each). Germline values: CDR1 MNHNS, CDR2 SASEGT. The CDR3 is made up of 16 amino acids. Trimming stripped 0 bases from V and 0 bases from J, with 10 bases between. The CDR3 loop reads CASSEASRGSTDTQYF. The CDR3 bases are TGTGCCAGCAGTGAAGCGTCGAGGGGCAGCACAGATACGCAGTATTTT.

This chain links TRBV7-9 with TRBJ2-5; 14 bases fit TRBD2. V lost 3 bases to trimming and J lost 5 bases; unmatched junction nucleotides: 11. Germline CDR1 and CDR2: SEHNR and FQNEAQ (reference sequence). The CDR3 contains 18 residues. The CDR3 DNA reads TGTGCCAGCAGCTTTAGTGGACTAGCGGGGGGACCCCCCGAGACCCAGTACTTC. Its translation: CASSFSGLAGGPPETQYF.

This rearrangement joins TRBV6-2 or TRBV6-3 to TRBJ1-2; no clear D. The germline V and J ends were trimmed by 6 bases and 6 bases, with 8 bases remaining between them. The germline V gene encodes CDR1 MNHEY and CDR2 SVGEGT. This CDR3 has 11 amino acids. The CDR3 here is CASRGSNGYTF. The CDR3 bases are TGTGCCAGCAGAGGAAGTAATGGCTACACCTTC.

This clonotype appeared a few times. The V call is TRBV6-5, the J call TRBJ1-1; no firm D call. V shed 0 bases and J shed 1 base, with 9 bases lying between them. This CDR3 contains 15 residues. Germline V lookup: CDR1 MNHEY, CDR2 SVGAGI. DNA of the CDR3: TGTGCCAGCAGTTACTCGTGGGCAGCGAACACTGAAGCTTTCTTT. Protein: CASSYSWAANTEAFF.

This clonotype turned up a few times. This sequence joins TRBV7-2 and TRBJ2-6; D gene uncertain. The CDR3 contains 19 residues. Trimming removed 4 bases from V and 0 bases from J, with 19 bases in between. The germline gives CDR1 SGHTA, CDR2 FQGNSA. The CDR3 is CASSSDVHLLSSGANVLTF. In DNA form, the CDR3 reads TGTGCCAGCAGCTCAGATGTACACCTCCTAAGCTCTGGGGCCAACGTCCTGACTTTC.